A single sample gave rise to the 11 T cell receptor beta chains below, sequenced in a study of response to subunit inactivated influenza vaccine. One entry per CDR3 protein, called by TCRdb with MiXCR from the RT-PCR reads. The repertoire holds more than 400,000 distinct CDR3 sequences, with roughly 9.8% as singletons. The source material was PBMCs from blood, sampled about 40 days after vaccination. The source of these receptors is a man aged 50 to 60 who received an inactivated influenza vaccine.

This clonotype came up many times. J is TRBJ2-7 and V is TRBV7-9, with no clear D. The V gene lost 5 bases and the J gene lost 3 bases, with 8 bases spanning the gap. The CDR3 is made up of 12 amino acids. From germline, CDR1 is SEHNR and CDR2 FQNEAQ (reference sequence). The CDR3 protein is CASSPPVYEQYF. CDR3 bases: TGTGCCAGCAGCCCGCCGGTCTACGAGCAGTACTTC.

This clonotype was recorded at least ten times. The rearrangement uses TRBV7-9 and TRBJ2-7; 8 bases line up with TRBD1. Trimming removed 4 bases from V and 2 bases from J; junction bases left unmatched: 4. The CDR3 extends over 14 amino acids. Germline CDR1 and CDR2: SEHNR and FQNEAQ (reference sequence). The CDR3 region has the DNA TGTGCCAGCAGCTCAGGACAGGGCACCTACGAGCAGTACTTC. This codes for CASSSGQGTYEQYF.

J is TRBJ2-7 and V is TRBV9; tentatively, D is TRBD1 or TRBD2 (6 bases each). Trimming removed 4 bases at V and 2 bases at J, with 16 bases between. This CDR3 is 15 amino acids long. Per germline, CDR1 SGDLS and CDR2 YYNGEE. CDR3 bases: TGTGCCAGCAGCAAGGCCGGGGGCCCAACCTACGAGCAGTACTTC. This sequence encodes CASSKAGGPTYEQYF. Drawing the rest from reference TRBV9 and TRBJ2-7, the complete variable domain is DSGVTQTPKHLITATGQRVTLRCSPRSGDLSVYWYQQSLDQGLQFLIQYYNGEERAKGNILERFSAQQFPDLHSELNLSSLELGDSALYFCASSKAGGPTYEQYFGPGTRLTVT.

This clonotype occurred a few times. The chain employs TRBV7-9 and TRBJ1-2; a possible D gene is TRBD1 (5 bases). V gave up 4 bases and J gave up 0 bases, with 9 bases separating them. CDR1 SEHNR and CDR2 FQNEAQ come from the germline V gene (reference sequence). The CDR3 runs to 14 residues. For the CDR3, the DNA is TGTGCCAGCAGCTGGACACGTACTAACTATGGCTACACCTTC. It specifies CASSWTRTNYGYTF.

This clonotype appeared a few times. The chain has TRBV5-1 and TRBJ1-5; no clear D. Trimming shortened V by 4 bases and J by 2 bases, and 13 bases separated the two germline ends. Germline CDR1 is SGHRS and CDR2 is YFSETQ. The CDR3 extends over 15 amino acids. The CDR3 DNA is TGCGCCAGCAGCCCAAGACCGGGAGGCAATCAGCCCCAGCATTTT. Protein product: CASSPRPGGNQPQHF. Full variable domain (missing parts from reference TRBV5-1 and TRBJ1-5): KAGVTQTPRYLIKTRGQQVTLSCSPISGHRSVSWYQQTPGQGLQFLFEYFSETQRNKGNFPGRFSGRQFSNSRSEMNVSTLELGDSALYLCASSPRPGGNQPQHFGDGTRLSIL.

This clonotype was seen more than once but under ten times. The chain recombines TRBV7-3 with TRBJ2-1, with a weak D call TRBD1 (5 bases). The germline V gene encodes CDR1 SGHTA and CDR2 FQGTGA. V gave up 5 bases and J gave up 9 bases, with 17 bases separating them. This CDR3 spans 14 amino acids. The CDR3 DNA reads as TGTGCCAGCAGCACCCTTCATGGGGCCGGTGAGCAGTTCTTC. It translates to CASSTLHGAGEQFF.

In its sample, this clonotype was seen a few times. This sequence joins TRBV4-3 and TRBJ2-4; no clear D. Per germline, CDR1 LGHNA and CDR2 YSLEER. V lost 0 bases, J lost 0 bases, and 6 bases lay in between. This CDR3 has 15 residues. The CDR3 region has the DNA TGCGCCAGCAGCCAAGATTACAGAGCCAAAAACATTCAGTACTTC. This sequence encodes CASSQDYRAKNIQYF.

This clonotype was counted at least ten times. The chain combines TRBV11-2 with TRBJ1-2; D is possibly TRBD1 (6 bases). Germline-derived CDR1 and CDR2 are SGHAT and FQNNGV. The ends were cut back, 3 bases at V and 5 bases at J, with 13 bases in the middle. The CDR3 sequence is 14 residues long. DNA for the CDR3: TGTGCCAGCAGCTTGTTCCGAGGGGGGTATGGCTACACCTTC. Its protein is CASSLFRGGYGYTF.

This clonotype was picked up many times. The rearrangement links TRBV12-3 or TRBV12-4 to TRBJ2-7; D assignment may be TRBD1 or TRBD2 (5 bases each). The CDR3 runs to 16 residues. Trimming left V 2 bases short and J 6 bases short, with 20 bases between. CDR3: CASSLWVGAGSLEQYF. The DNA for the CDR3 is TGTGCCAGCAGTTTATGGGTCGGGGCAGGGAGTCTCGAGCAGTACTTC.

The table lists this clonotype with a few counts. The genes are TRBV20-1 and TRBJ2-1; 7 bases align to TRBD1. V trimming: 6 bases; J trimming: 9 bases; junction bases outside the gene matches: 17. This CDR3 region has 15 residues. Germline CDR1 DFQATT, CDR2 SNEGSKA (reference sequence). The CDR3 protein is CSAAYRDRNPSEQFF. The DNA for the CDR3 is TGCAGTGCCGCATACCGGGACAGAAACCCAAGTGAGCAGTTCTTC.

This clonotype came up many times. V and J are TRBV7-6 and TRBJ2-7; D might be TRBD2 (6 bases). CDR1 and CDR2 from the germline V gene are SGHVS and FNYEAQ. The CDR3 has 14 amino acids. Trimming removed 5 bases from V and 7 bases from J, with 18 bases in between. The chain's CDR3 is CASSVRLDHDEQYF. Written as DNA, the CDR3 is TGTGCCAGCAGCGTGAGACTAGATCACGATGAGCAGTACTTC.